This T cell receptor beta chain was recorded in a study of regulatory T cells in long-lasting Graves disease (dated by TCRdb to the early 2020s). In terms of the full investigation: Newly diagnosed Graves' disease patients had taken antithyroid drugs for less than 3 months. This study used TCR sequencing and RNA sequencing of peripheral blood to compare persistent Graves' disease patients against newly diagnosed Graves' disease patients. The study took place in China and was registered as a clinical trial. A total of 35 or so samples underwent TCR sequencing: around 13 from persistent and around 20 from newly diagnosed Graves' disease patients. The research as a whole found: Persistent Graves' disease patients showed lower TCR Shannon entropy and fewer highly expanded clones than newly diagnosed patients, suggesting clonal expansion. Sequencing and analysis were limited to the TCR beta chain. Patients with persistent disease shared more public clonotypes (approximately 2,500) than newly diagnosed patients did (966). TRBV28, TRBJ1-2 and TRBJ2-5 were preferentially used in persistent disease, while TRBV20-1 and TRBJ2-1 were favored in newly diagnosed disease. As a limitation, the authors acknowledged that the small sample size may reduce accuracy. Peripheral blood alone was examined, since thyroid tissue, which constituted the primary lesion, could not be accessed.

From a lookup of the germline V gene, CDR1 and CDR2 are MDHEN and SYDVKM. V is shortened by 6 bases, J by 5 bases, and the region joining them spans 8 bases. The CDR3 runs 13 residues from the cysteine to the phenylalanine. Only the CDR3 DNA is retained, 39 bases long and in frame from the first base. Libraries were prepared through multiplex PCR. TCRdb records Illumina HiSeq 4000 as the sequencer. To build TCR beta libraries, CDR3 regions were amplified by Arm-PCR using iRepertoire HTBI primers. Before sequencing, the PCR products went through gel purification. Regarding the original processing steps: Gene usage analysis of CDR3 amino acid clonotypes relied on the approximately 68 TRBV and more than twelve TRBJ segments identified across samples. COPE and FqMerger were used to merge the filtered high-quality paired reads into contigs. Contigs were aligned with BLAST to IMGT TRBV, TRBD and TRBJ reference genes, and CDR3 was defined per IMGT. Clonotypes above 0.1% frequency were classified as highly expanded clones. Repertoire diversity was measured by Shannon entropy, and V-J evenness by the Gini coefficient. Public clonotypes were defined as clonotypes shared by more than one individual. TCRdb's own reprocessing of the public reads used fastp at Q25 and MiXCR and kept productive beta chains. Every entry covers one CDR3 protein and lists the most common genes and DNA from its rows. None of the V and J calls come from the authors' own analysis; TCRdb made them. This sample gives approximately 470,000 distinct CDR3 sequences in total; around 15% of them show up just once. The ten largest make up 9% to 15% of the sample.

This clonotype appeared many times. Its target antigen remains unknown. No qualities accompany the bases; no much larger clone lies one base away. In light of the paper, this sample's time point label describes: newly diagnosed GD, antithyroid drugs for less than 3 months. For both TCR sequencing and RNA sequencing, RNA was extracted from PBMCs using TRIzol. The diagnosis of Graves' disease was made according to American Thyroid Association guidelines. Patients were recruited from an endocrinology department in Xi'an, China. Each patient gave approximately 9 milliliters of peripheral blood, collected in an EDTA anticoagulant tube. Ficoll Paque Plus density gradient separation was used to isolate PBMCs, and no further T cell sorting was performed. An Agilent 2100 Bioanalyzer and agarose gel were used to check RNA quality, while a NanoDrop 2000 measured RNA concentration. This sample also appeared in a second study, on T cells in Graves' hyperthyroidism and ophthalmopathy. The second source states: Stable Graves' hyperthyroidism was defined as no progression to ophthalmopathy during 18 months of follow-up. Hyperthyroidism patients were aged 18 to 65 years and newly diagnosed, with disease duration of less than 2 months. The study excluded patients with uncontrolled infections, other autoimmune diseases, pregnancy or lactation. Diagnoses were based on clinical symptoms, serum thyroxine and TRAb, thyroid ultrasound and orbital computed tomography. For the first round of RT-PCR on the TCR CDR3, the HTBI primer set was used together with the Qiagen OneStep RT-PCR kit. Most expanded thyroid clonotypes (frequency above 0.001) were also found in blood, which suggests that blood repertoires may mirror thyroid immune responses. Ophthalmopathy was separated from stable hyperthyroidism by a 13 V-J signature model, with approximately 90% sensitivity and approximately 84% specificity obtained in cross-validation and 80%/75% obtained in testing. In validation, the model predicted progression to ophthalmopathy with 55% to 71% sensitivity and over 72% specificity, a median of about six months before onset. TCR V-J signatures able to tell the groups apart were searched for in a discovery cohort of 95 or so patients, of whom under 45 had Graves' ophthalmopathy and roughly 58 had stable Graves' hyperthyroidism. Prospective prediction of ophthalmopathy was tested in an independent validation cohort of approximately 19 hyperthyroidism patients and 17 patients who later progressed to ophthalmopathy. The 85 to 100 discovery patients were randomly split 7:3 into training and test sets. In more than 5 Graves' hyperthyroidism patients, the study also compared T-cell repertoires from thyroid tissue with T-cell repertoires from blood. Following sampling, methimazole starting at 30 mg daily was given to hyperthyroidism patients, and high-dose intravenous methylprednisolone was given to ophthalmopathy patients. Libraries were constructed in a second round of multiplex PCR, after which size selection and purification were carried out. Paired-end sequencing of the libraries was performed with 100 bp reads on an Illumina HiSeq2000. Raw data were processed with SOAPnuke, discarding reads with adapters, uncalled bases, mean Phred below 15, or no exact constant-primer or identifier match. High-quality paired reads were merged using COPE v1.2.5, and each unique nucleotide sequence was defined as a clonotype. Clonotypes were aligned to IMGT TRBV, TRBD and TRBJ reference segments using MiTCR v1.1. The analysis included only V-J combinations with a frequency above 0.0001, which together covered 99% to 99.2% of the repertoires. A TCS score was defined as the ratio of F50 (clonal expansion) to E x V (chaos), with BLOSUM62-based TCRdist applied between CDR3 peptides within each V-J. Welch's t-statistics and random forest reduced 500 to 550 V-J features to about 13, which were used in a naive Bayes classifier (R e1071). No statistical method was used to fix the sample size in advance, and group allocation was not hidden from the investigators. The paper describes TCR Vbeta CDR3 sequencing of 135 peripheral blood samples, made up of 40 to 45 ophthalmopathy patients, over 70 hyperthyroidism patients and 17 progressor patients.

The rearrangement joined TRBV28 to TRBJ1-6, with the D gene call left open. The receptor comes from a man aged 35-49 years with Graves disease. Donor details come from another sample of the same person, matched by shared clones. The starting material was peripheral blood mononuclear cells (PBMCs), obtained at new diagnosis, from a patient treated with antithyroid drugs. The CDR3 corresponds to CASSSTNNSPLHF. The DNA sequence reads TGTGCCAGCAGCAGCACTAATAATTCACCCCTCCACTTT.